Listed here are 23 T cell receptor beta chains from one sample, sequenced in a study of T cells in Graves' hyperthyroidism and ophthalmopathy. What was amplified from RNA transcripts were TCR beta CDR3 regions. HTBI primers drove first-round RT-PCR of the TCR CDR3. TCRdb independently ran MiXCR on the multiplex PCR reads; one entry per CDR3 protein. Of approximately 350,000 distinct CDR3 sequences listed, over 12% are singletons. The sample taken for sequencing was blood. The receptors were gathered from a woman aged 55 to 70 with Graves' ophthalmopathy.

The chain has TRBV9 and TRBJ2-1; D might be TRBD1 (6 bases). V was pared by 0 bases and J by 9 bases, with 7 bases between. This CDR3 region has 12 residues. Per the germline V gene, CDR1 is SGDLS and CDR2 is YYNGEE. This CDR3 is CASSVARGEQFF. The DNA of the CDR3 is TGTGCCAGCAGCGTAGCCAGGGGTGAGCAGTTCTTC.

This clonotype was seen at least ten times. The rearrangement links TRBV7-2 to TRBJ2-5, with TRBD2 matching over 11 bases. The junction had 11 bases not matched to a gene; V was cut back by 1 base and J by 4 bases. CDR3 length: 18 residues. The germline V gene has CDR1 SGHTA and CDR2 FQGNSA. The CDR3 sequence is CASSLGRLAGGRGETQYF. The CDR3 region has the DNA TGTGCCAGCAGCTTAGGGCGCCTAGCGGGAGGACGGGGAGAGACCCAGTACTTC. The full variable domain, with the rest looked up from reference TRBV7-2 and TRBJ2-5, is GAGVSQSPSNKVTEKGKDVELRCDPISGHTALYWYRQSLGQGLEFLIYFQGNSAPDKSGLPSDRFSAERTGGSVSTLTIQRTQQEDSAVYLCASSLGRLAGGRGETQYFGPGTRLLVL.

The table lists this clonotype with many counts. The chain joins TRBV5-1 to TRBJ2-2; 8 bases match TRBD2. Germline CDR1 is SGHRS and CDR2 is YFSETQ. CDR3 length: 15 amino acids. The V and J ends lost 0 bases and 3 bases, in that order; junction bases with no gene match: 1. The CDR3 DNA reads TGCGCCAGCAGCTTGGCGGGAGGGGACACCGGGGAGCTGTTTTTT. Residues: CASSLAGGDTGELFF. The variable domain in full, completed from reference TRBV5-1 and TRBJ2-2, reads KAGVTQTPRYLIKTRGQQVTLSCSPISGHRSVSWYQQTPGQGLQFLFEYFSETQRNKGNFPGRFSGRQFSNSRSEMNVSTLELGDSALYLCASSLAGGDTGELFFGEGSRLTVL.

This clonotype showed up just a few times. The V call is TRBV28, the J call TRBJ2-7; D not resolved. This CDR3 comprises 12 residues. CDR1 and CDR2 (germline): MDHEN, SYDVKM. Trimming removed 7 bases at V and 4 bases at J, with 11 bases between. The CDR3 reads CASNLLGYEQYF. DNA for the CDR3: TGTGCCAGCAACCTTTTAGGTTACGAGCAGTACTTC.

The sample holds many counts of this clonotype. This chain connects TRBV5-6 to TRBJ2-3; TRBD2 matches 10 bases. V was pared by 4 bases and J by 5 bases, with 10 bases of the junction left unmatched. Germline V lookup: CDR1 SGHDT, CDR2 YYEEEE. There are 16 residues in the CDR3. The CDR3 bases are TGTGCCAGCAGCCCGAGGGTAGCGGGAGGTATAGATACGCAGTATTTT. Its translation: CASSPRVAGGIDTQYF.

There are many counts of this clonotype. The J gene is TRBJ2-7, the V gene TRBV6-1; 7 nucleotides agree with TRBD1. The CDR3 sequence is 14 residues long. The germline CDR1 and CDR2 sequences are MNHNS and SASEGT. V shed 8 bases and J 5 bases; nucleotides not matched to a gene: 12. The CDR3 DNA sequence: TGTGCCAGCCGAAAGACAGGGTATTATGACGAGCAGTACTTC. This translates into CASRKTGYYDEQYF.

The CDR3 DNA reads TGTGCCAGCAGCGTAGAGGAGGGGAGGAACACTGAAGCTTTCTTT. Translated, it gives CASSVEEGRNTEAFF. The chain links TRBV9 to TRBJ1-1, with D possibly TRBD1 on 5 matching bases. Germline V gene sequence: CDR1 SGDLS, CDR2 YYNGEE. Deletions cut 0 bases from V and 1 base from J, with 10 bases between. The CDR3 is 15 residues long.

The J gene is TRBJ2-5, the V gene TRBV29-1; TRBD1 might be the D (6 bases). Germline CDR1 SQVTM, CDR2 ANQGSEA. The CDR3 has 15 residues. V gave up 1 base and J gave up 2 bases, with 14 bases separating them. For the CDR3, the DNA is TGCAGCGTTGAAGTTTCGCGGACAGAACAAGAGACCCAGTACTTC. Translating it yields CSVEVSRTEQETQYF.

This clonotype was observed many times. The chain employs TRBV7-2 and TRBJ2-5, with D perhaps TRBD2 (6 bases). The CDR3 is made up of 14 amino acids. Germline-derived CDR1 and CDR2 are SGHTA and FQGNSA. V was cut by 5 bases and J by 5 bases, with 15 bases left in between. CDR3 protein: CASSGDVAEETQYF. CDR3 bases: TGTGCCAGCAGCGGGGACGTAGCGGAGGAGACCCAGTACTTC. The full variable domain, rest sourced from reference TRBV7-2 and TRBJ2-5, is GAGVSQSPSNKVTEKGKDVELRCDPISGHTALYWYRQSLGQGLEFLIYFQGNSAPDKSGLPSDRFSAERTGGSVSTLTIQRTQQEDSAVYLCASSGDVAEETQYFGPGTRLLVL.

This clonotype was counted between two and nine times. This rearrangement joins TRBV6-4 to TRBJ1-2; perhaps TRBD1 as D (5 bases). V lost 6 bases and J lost 6, with 14 bases in between. CDR1 MRHNA and CDR2 SNTAGT come from the germline V gene. The CDR3 contains 13 residues. The CDR3 reads CASREPGRDGYTF. CDR3 coding DNA: TGTGCCAGCAGGGAGCCGGGACGGGATGGCTACACCTTC.

Only a few counts were recorded for this clonotype. The chain couples TRBV20-1 to TRBJ1-6; a possible D gene is TRBD1 (6 bases). This CDR3 spans 16 amino acids. The ends were cut back, 2 bases at V and 7 bases at J, with 18 bases in the middle. CDR1 and CDR2 (germline): DFQATT, SNEGSKA (reference sequence). CDR3 protein: CSARYIFTGANSPLHF. DNA of the CDR3: TGCAGTGCTAGATATATCTTTACGGGGGCGAATTCACCCCTCCACTTT.

This clonotype was found many times. The chain carries TRBV28 and TRBJ1-6, with D unresolved. There are 14 residues in the CDR3. Germline V gene data show CDR1 as MDHEN and CDR2 as SYDVKM. The germline V and J ends were trimmed by 8 bases and 6 bases, with 14 bases remaining between them. CDR3 DNA: TGTGCCAGCGTCCTGGCGACAATTAATTCACCCCTCCACTTT. It translates to CASVLATINSPLHF.

This clonotype has a handful of counts. This chain connects TRBV29-1 to TRBJ2-1; 11 bases align to TRBD1. V lost 3 bases, J lost 6 bases, and 7 bases stayed unmatched. Germline values: CDR1 SQVTM, CDR2 ANQGSEA. The CDR3 has 15 amino acids. CDR3 sequence reads: CSVEPGTGGTNEQFF. The CDR3, as DNA: TGCAGCGTTGAGCCTGGGACAGGGGGAACCAATGAGCAGTTCTTC.

This clonotype was recorded at least ten times. J is TRBJ2-7 and V is TRBV27; unclear D gene. V gave up 4 bases and J gave up 4 bases, with 11 bases separating them. The V gene's germline CDR1 is MNHEY and CDR2 SMNVEV (reference sequence). CDR3 length equals 13 residues. CDR3 bases: TGTGCCAGCAGTTCCCAAAGGGTATACGAGCAGTACTTC. It translates to CASSSQRVYEQYF.

Ten or more counts support this clonotype. The rearrangement uses TRBV2 and TRBJ2-7; D is perhaps TRBD2 (5 bases). CDR1 and CDR2 (germline): SNHLY, FYNNEI. This CDR3 spans 11 amino acids. Trimming left V 5 bases short and J 7 bases short, with 9 bases between. The CDR3 loop is CASSTPGEQYF. CDR3 coding DNA: TGTGCCAGCAGTACCCCGGGAGAGCAGTACTTC. Full variable domain (remainder filled in from reference TRBV2 and TRBJ2-7): EPEVTQTPSHQVTQMGQEVILRCVPISNHLYFYWYRQILGQKVEFLVSFYNNEISEKSEIFDDQFSVERPDGSNFTLKIRSTKLEDSAMYFCASSTPGEQYFGPGTRLTVT.

To note about this clonotype: This sequence may be a read error, since a much larger clone differs from it by one base. The chain recombines TRBV7-9 with TRBJ2-1, with a tentative D call TRBD2 (6 bases). Germline CDR1 reads SEHNR; CDR2 reads FQNEAQ (reference sequence). V was trimmed by 5 bases and J by 8 bases, leaving 19 bases between them. The CDR3 spans 15 residues. CDR3 sequence (DNA): TGTGCCAGCAGCGACGGGCGCACCACGGGGGATGAGCAGTTCTTC. Protein: CASSDGRTTGDEQFF. Variable domain in full (rest from reference TRBV7-9 and TRBJ2-1): DTGVSQNPRHKITKRGQNVTFRCDPISEHNRLYWYRQTLGQGPEFLTYFQNEAQLEKSRLLSDRFSAERPKGSFSTLEIQRTEQGDSAMYLCASSDGRTTGDEQFFGPGTRLTVL.

This clonotype occurred many times. The V gene is TRBV5-1, the J gene TRBJ2-7; TRBD1 agrees at 7 bases. This CDR3 region has 14 residues. Germline lookup yields CDR1 SGHRS and CDR2 YFSETQ. J gave up 3 bases and V 6 bases, and 9 bases lay outside the gene matches. CDR3 region: CASTPADRDYEQYF. The CDR3 bases are TGCGCCAGCACACCGGCCGACAGGGACTACGAGCAGTACTTC.

This clonotype was picked up a small number of times. The V and J genes are TRBV24-1 and TRBJ2-5; no firm D call. Germline V gene lookup returns CDR1 KGHDR and CDR2 SFDVKD. The CDR3 is made up of 14 amino acids. Deletions cut 6 bases from V and 4 bases from J, with 14 bases between. The CDR3 DNA sequence: TGTGCCACCAGTCCGGCTAGTTCGGGAGAGACCCAGTACTTC. It translates to CATSPASSGETQYF.

This clonotype was seen at least ten times. The chain recombines TRBV11-2 with TRBJ2-1; D uncertain. Germline V gives CDR1 SGHAT, CDR2 FQNNGV. The length of the CDR3 is 16 residues. V was pared by 6 bases and J by 0 bases, with 15 bases between. The CDR3 nucleotides read TGTGCCAGCAGGTCTCCTAGACACAGCTCCTACAATGAGCAGTTCTTC. It yields the protein CASRSPRHSSYNEQFF.

This clonotype came up many times. The genes are TRBV28 and TRBJ2-7, with D possibly being TRBD2 (6 bases). This CDR3 is built from 11 residues. V lost 2 bases and J lost 9, with 8 bases in between. Germline V gene data show CDR1 as MDHEN and CDR2 as SYDVKM. CDR3 amino acids: CASSLLGRQYF. For the CDR3, the DNA is TGTGCCAGCAGTTTACTCGGGAGGCAGTACTTC.

There are many counts of this clonotype. The chain employs TRBV28 and TRBJ2-1, with TRBD2 identical over 9 bases. The germline CDR1 and CDR2 sequences are MDHEN and SYDVKM. V lost 8 bases, J lost 6 bases, and 5 bases stayed unmatched. CDR3 length: 13 amino acids. The CDR3 spells CASGTSSPNEQFF. CDR3 coding DNA: TGTGCCAGCGGGACTAGCAGTCCCAATGAGCAGTTCTTC.

The CDR3 DNA is TGTGCCAGCAGTTTAACAGGGGCTACGGATGAGCAGTTCTTC. Translated: CASSLTGATDEQFF. The V gene is TRBV28, the J gene TRBJ2-1, with TRBD1 matching 7 bases. The J segment lost 8 bases and the V segment lost 2 bases, leaving 6 bases of the junction unmatched. Germline CDR1 MDHEN, CDR2 SYDVKM. The CDR3 has 14 residues. Complete variable domain (other parts from reference TRBV28 and TRBJ2-1): DVKVTQSSRYLVKRTGEKVFLECVQDMDHENMFWYRQDPGLGLRLIYFSYDVKMKEKGDIPEGYSVSREKKERFSLILESASTNQTSMYLCASSLTGATDEQFFGPGTRLTVL.

As to this clonotype: A much larger clone is a single base away; this may be a read error. This rearrangement joins TRBV5-1 to TRBJ2-1, with D perhaps TRBD1 or TRBD2 (5 bases each). Germline V CDR1 and CDR2: SGHRS, YFSETQ. V lost 4 bases to trimming and J lost 2 bases, with 10 bases between them. The CDR3 runs 14 residues. The CDR3 DNA is TGCGCCAGCAGCCGGGACGCCACCTACAATGAGCAGTTCTTC. Amino acid sequence: CASSRDATYNEQFF. Using reference TRBV5-1 and TRBJ2-1 for the parts outside the CDR3, the full variable domain is KAGVTQTPRYLIKTRGQQVTLSCSPISGHRSVSWYQQTPGQGLQFLFEYFSETQRNKGNFPGRFSGRQFSNSRSEMNVSTLELGDSALYLCASSRDATYNEQFFGPGTRLTVL.